These 26 T cell receptor beta chains originate from one sample sequenced in a study of blood T cell repertoires in COVID-19. Data came from immunoSEQ multiplex PCR; TCRdb stores just in-frame clones and leaves some out. The table lists approximately 150,000 clones, about nine tenths of them singletons. The sequenced material came from peripheral blood. These receptor sequences come from a man aged 80 or over with acute or convalescent COVID-19.

V and J are TRBV9 and TRBJ2-1; the match to TRBD2 covers 7 bases. The CDR3 is 16 amino acids. CDR1 SGDLS and CDR2 YYNGEE come from the germline V gene. Trimming took 1 base from V and 6 from J; bases not matched to a gene: 10. This CDR3 reads CASSVRPGGRANEQFF. CDR3 sequence (DNA): TGTGCCAGCAGCGTACGCCCGGGAGGACGGGCCAATGAGCAGTTCTTC.

V gene TRBV4-1 combines with J gene TRBJ1-6, with 10 bases identical to TRBD1. The CDR3 covers 15 residues. CDR1 MGHRA and CDR2 YSYEKL come from the germline V gene. The J segment lost 11 bases and the V segment lost 1 base, leaving 5 bases of the junction unmatched. The CDR3 region is CASSQGQGARTPLHF. CDR3 coding DNA: TGCGCCAGCAGCCAAGGACAGGGGGCTCGAACACCCCTCCACTTT.

For this clone: The identical CDR3 is also encoded by other nucleotide sequences in the sample. The V call is TRBV28, the J call TRBJ1-5; TRBD1 matches 7 bases. Germline assignment: CDR1 MDHEN and CDR2 SYDVKM. V lost 3 bases, J lost 6 bases, and 5 bases stayed unmatched. This CDR3 is 14 amino acids long. The CDR3 DNA reads TGTGCCAGCAGTTTGCGGCAGGGGGGTCAGCCCCAGCATTTT. Its translation: CASSLRQGGQPQHF.

This clone appeared a single time. The V gene is TRBV29-1, the J gene TRBJ1-2; a weak D match, TRBD1 (6 bases). CDR3 length equals 15 residues. Germline loops: CDR1 SQVTM, CDR2 ANQGSEA. Trimming pared 3 bases from V and 4 bases from J, leaving 18 bases between. CDR3 protein: CSVEPGVANSYGYTF. CDR3 sequence (DNA): TGCAGCGTTGAGCCAGGGGTAGCTAACAGCTATGGCTACACCTTC.

The rearrangement uses TRBV3-1 (or the pseudogene TRBV3-2) and TRBJ1-1; D is uncertain. The ends were cut back, 1 base at V and 10 bases at J, with 13 bases in the middle. Germline V gene data show CDR1 as LGHDT and CDR2 as YNNKEL (reference sequence). The CDR3 spans 13 residues. CDR3: CASSQGGSERAFF. CDR3 bases: TGTGCCAGCAGCCAAGGAGGGAGCGAGAGAGCTTTCTTT.

The CDR3 protein is CASSTGYQETQYF. For the CDR3, the DNA is TGCGCCAGCAGCACAGGGTACCAAGAGACCCAGTACTTC. The chain carries TRBV5-1 and TRBJ2-5, with a weak D call TRBD1 (6 bases). V was pared by 4 bases and J by 0 bases, with 7 bases between. This CDR3 is 13 amino acids long. The germline gives CDR1 SGHRS, CDR2 YFSETQ.

The chain recombines TRBV28 with TRBJ2-2; maybe TRBD1 (6 bases). The CDR3 sequence is 16 residues long. Germline V gene data show CDR1 as MDHEN and CDR2 as SYDVKM. Trimming left V 7 bases short and J 1 base short, with 16 bases between. Written as DNA, the CDR3 is TGTGCCAGCACTCTCTTCGGGACACTGAACACCGGGGAGCTGTTTTTT. This translates into CASTLFGTLNTGELFF.

The chain joins TRBV7-9 to TRBJ1-4; weak D call: TRBD1 (5 bases). The germline V and J ends were trimmed by 7 bases and 7 bases, with 7 bases remaining between them. The length of the CDR3 is 11 residues. Germline lookup yields CDR1 SEHNR and CDR2 FQNEAQ (reference sequence). CDR3 bases: TGTGCCAGCACCCAGGGTGAAAAACTGTTTTTT. It encodes CASTQGEKLFF.

The chain carries TRBV5-3 and TRBJ2-4, with 7 positions matching TRBD1. TRBV5-3 is designated an ORF whose function remains uncertain. V gave up 7 bases and J gave up 3 bases; unmatched junction bases: 13. The CDR3 covers 16 residues. The CDR3 is CARLGTTGDDKNIQYF. DNA for the CDR3: TGTGCCAGACTCGGTACCACAGGGGACGACAAAAACATTCAGTACTTC.

V usage is TRBV6-5 and J usage is TRBJ2-7; D gene unclear. In germline, CDR1 is MNHEY, CDR2 SVGAGI. The CDR3 has 14 amino acids. Trimming left V 7 bases short and J 0 bases short, with 13 bases between. The CDR3 loop is CASIPPGSSYEQYF. The CDR3 nucleotides are TGTGCCAGCATTCCGCCAGGCAGCTCCTACGAGCAGTACTTC.

The genes are TRBV19 and TRBJ1-5; 8 bases are a match to TRBD1. The length of the CDR3 is 19 residues. Germline V CDR1 and CDR2: LNHDA, SQIVND (reference sequence). Trimming at V came to 0 bases and at J to 2 bases, leaving 12 bases not matched to a gene. The CDR3 sequence is CASSIDQGALGEGNQPQHF. CDR3 sequence (DNA): TGTGCCAGTAGTATAGACCAGGGGGCGCTGGGTGAGGGCAATCAGCCCCAGCATTTT.

This chain uses TRBV19 with TRBJ2-6; tentatively, D is TRBD1 (6 bases). The CDR3 has 16 amino acids. In germline, CDR1 is LNHDA, CDR2 SQIVND (reference sequence). Trimming took 4 bases from V and 0 from J, leaving 10 bases between them. The CDR3: CASSTGELSGANVLTF. The CDR3 DNA reads as TGTGCCAGTAGTACAGGGGAGCTCTCTGGGGCCAACGTCCTGACTTTC.

The chain links TRBV21-1 to TRBJ2-3; TRBD2 was called by the table and not checked on the DNA. TRBV21-1 is a documented pseudogene. The CDR3 spans 18 residues. This CDR3 is CASSKVGLAGGLPGTQYF. The DNA of the CDR3 is TGTGCCAGCAGCAAAGTGGGACTAGCGGGGGGCCTACCAGGCACGCAGTATTTT.

This clone was observed a single time. V gene TRBV5-1 combines with J gene TRBJ2-7, with 9 bases matching TRBD2. Germline CDR1 is SGHRS and CDR2 is YFSETQ. The J segment lost 2 bases and the V segment lost 3 bases, leaving 9 bases of the junction unmatched. The CDR3 extends over 16 amino acids. The CDR3 reads CASSSQTSGTAYEQYF. The CDR3 DNA reads as TGCGCCAGCAGCTCCCAGACTAGCGGTACCGCCTACGAGCAGTACTTC.

This chain links TRBV6-5 with TRBJ1-1; 8 nucleotides agree with TRBD1. Germline V gene data show CDR1 as MNHEY and CDR2 as SVGAGI. The CDR3 consists of 15 residues. After removal of 6 bases from V and 4 bases from J, the junction contained 10 bases not matched to a gene. CDR3 DNA: TGTGCCAGCAGGCAAAGACAGGGGTCGTCCACTGAAGCTTTCTTT. It is translated as CASRQRQGSSTEAFF.

This clone was found once. The genes are TRBV6-5 and TRBJ2-3; D unresolved. Germline V gene sequence: CDR1 MNHEY, CDR2 SVGAGI. The CDR3 sequence is 13 residues long. V was cut by 8 bases and J by 2 bases, with 11 bases left in between. The CDR3 DNA reads as TGTGCCAGCCCCGCGGAGCTCACAGATACGCAGTATTTT. It yields the protein CASPAELTDTQYF.

The chain couples TRBV3-1 (or the pseudogene TRBV3-2) to TRBJ1-2; D unclear. There are 13 residues in the CDR3. Germline-derived CDR1 and CDR2 are LGHDT and YNNKEL (reference sequence). V was pared by 1 base and J by 8 bases, with 11 bases between. CDR3 loop: CASSQGRSFGYTF. CDR3 in DNA: TGTGCCAGCAGCCAAGGTCGGTCTTTCGGCTACACCTTC.

The chain has TRBV28 and TRBJ1-6; the match to TRBD1 covers 12 bases. The CDR3 length is 19 residues. The germline CDR1 and CDR2 sequences are MDHEN and SYDVKM. V shed 3 bases and J 2 bases; nucleotides not matched to a gene: 8. In DNA, the CDR3 is TGTGCCAGCAGTTTTGCCGGGACAGGGGGCCTAACCTATAATTCACCCCTCCACTTT. This codes for CASSFAGTGGLTYNSPLHF. Filled out from reference TRBV28 and TRBJ1-6, the complete variable domain reads DVKVTQSSRYLVKRTGEKVFLECVQDMDHENMFWYRQDPGLGLRLIYFSYDVKMKEKGDIPEGYSVSREKKERFSLILESASTNQTSMYLCASSFAGTGGLTYNSPLHFGNGTRLTVT.

This CDR3 reads CASSRAGTIYEQYF. The DNA for the CDR3 is TGTGCCAGCAGCAGAGCTGGGACTATTTACGAGCAGTACTTC. The V and J genes are TRBV9 and TRBJ2-7, with 7 bases aligning to TRBD2. Germline values: CDR1 SGDLS, CDR2 YYNGEE. With 4 bases clipped from V and 4 bases from J, the junction kept 8 bases outside the gene matches. The CDR3 loop spans 14 amino acids.

This chain links TRBV5-6 with TRBJ1-4, with D possibly TRBD1 on 5 matching bases. V lost 1 base to trimming and J lost 4 bases, with 17 bases between them. The CDR3 totals 17 residues. From germline, CDR1 is SGHDT and CDR2 YYEEEE. CDR3 nucleotide sequence: TGTGCCAGCAGCTTGATAGGGGCCGTACAGGATAATGAAAAACTGTTTTTT. Residues: CASSLIGAVQDNEKLFF.

V gene TRBV15 combines with J gene TRBJ1-3; no reliable D call. The V end was cut by 0 bases, the J end by 7 bases, with 13 bases between. Looked up from germline, CDR1 is LNHNV and CDR2 is YYDKDF (reference sequence). The CDR3 sequence is 15 residues long. The DNA for the CDR3 is TGTGCCACCAGCAGAGATTACCCCCCCGGGAACACCATATATTTT. This sequence encodes CATSRDYPPGNTIYF.

The genes are TRBV6-6 and TRBJ2-5; D might be TRBD2 (6 bases). Germline assignment: CDR1 MNHNY and CDR2 SVGAGI (reference sequence). Trimming removed 2 bases at V and 5 bases at J, with 9 bases between. The CDR3 length is 13 residues. CDR3 protein: CASSYAGSETQYF. The CDR3 DNA reads TGTGCCAGCAGTTACGCGGGAAGCGAGACCCAGTACTTC.

The CDR3 region has the DNA TGTGCCAGTACCATGGGGGACATCTCCCGCACAGATACGCAGTATTTT. It translates to CASTMGDISRTDTQYF. The chain links TRBV19 to TRBJ2-3, with D perhaps matching TRBD1 (6 bases). Trimming left V 7 bases short and J 1 base short, with 18 bases between. CDR3 length: 16 residues. Germline lookup yields CDR1 LNHDA and CDR2 SQIVND (reference sequence).

V and J are TRBV7-9 and TRBJ2-1, with 8 bases matching TRBD1. Looked up from germline, CDR1 is SEHNR and CDR2 is FQNEAQ (reference sequence). This CDR3 is 17 amino acids long. Trimming removed 0 bases from V and 3 bases from J; junction bases left unmatched: 7. The CDR3 sequence is CASSLARAGGIYNEQFF. Here the CDR3 DNA reads TGTGCCAGCAGCTTAGCGCGGGCAGGGGGCATCTACAATGAGCAGTTCTTC.

The J gene is TRBJ1-3, the V gene TRBV19; TRBD1 matches at 8 bases. CDR1 and CDR2 from the germline V gene are LNHDA and SQIVND (reference sequence). With 2 bases clipped from V and 8 bases from J, the junction kept 2 bases outside the gene matches. CDR3 size: 13 residues. DNA of the CDR3: TGTGCCAGTAGTATACAGGGGGCGGACACCATATATTTT. It translates to CASSIQGADTIYF.

Only one count was recorded for this clone. The genes are TRBV28 and TRBJ1-4; D call uncertain. The germline V gene encodes CDR1 MDHEN and CDR2 SYDVKM. There are 11 residues in the CDR3. The V end was cut by 7 bases, the J end by 5 bases, with 5 bases between. The chain's CDR3 is CASTFNEKLFF. For the CDR3, the DNA is TGTGCCAGCACCTTCAATGAAAAACTGTTTTTT.